The clone carrying this TCR beta chain has a handful of counts. Its antigen is undetermined. Distinct nucleotide sequences in the sample also encode this CDR3. This sample was taken from a study of shared clonotypes between healthy human individuals. The study, taken as a whole, reports: Researchers found naive subsets generally carried larger estimated richness than memory subsets.

Naive CD8 cells lacked CD45RO, underwent positive selection for CCR7 and left out terminally differentiated effector memory CD45RA+ cells. TCRdb's copy holds only in-frame clones and misses some; the assay was immunoSEQ multiplex PCR. Counted here are approximately 1.9 million clones, 90% to 95% occurring once; the ten biggest clones make up approximately 1.7%. Germline CDR1 and CDR2: SEHNR and FQNEAQ (reference sequence). The V and J ends lost 1 base and 3 bases respectively, with 4 bases between them. The CDR3 has 13 residues. The receptor's source is a man aged 18-30 years in good health. Some clones in this sample may be carry-over from other donors' samples. V is TRBV7-9 and J is TRBJ2-1; D is unresolved. Sequenced sample: naive CD8+ T cells from PBMCs. The DNA of the CDR3 is TGTGCCAGCAGCTTAGGGAACTACAATGAGCAGTTCTTC. Its translation is CASSLGNYNEQFF.